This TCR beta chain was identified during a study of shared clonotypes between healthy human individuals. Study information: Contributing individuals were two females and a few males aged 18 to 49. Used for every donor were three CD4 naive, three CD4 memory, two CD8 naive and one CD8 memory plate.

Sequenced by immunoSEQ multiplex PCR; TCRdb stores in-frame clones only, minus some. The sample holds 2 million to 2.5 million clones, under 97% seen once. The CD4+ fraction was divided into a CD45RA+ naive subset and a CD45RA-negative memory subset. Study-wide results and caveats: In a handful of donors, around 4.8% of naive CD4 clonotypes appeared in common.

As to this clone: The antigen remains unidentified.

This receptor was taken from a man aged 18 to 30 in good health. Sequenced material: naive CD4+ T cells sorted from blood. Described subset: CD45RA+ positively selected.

CDR3 DNA sequence: TGTGCCTGGAGTCTCCCCCCGATTTCTGGAAACACCATATATTTT. This encodes CAWSLPPISGNTIYF. J is TRBJ1-3 and V is TRBV30; D remains ambiguous. Germline V gives CDR1 GTSNPN, CDR2 SVGIG (reference sequence). V gave up 2 bases and J gave up 1 base, with 12 bases separating them. The CDR3 is 15 residues long.